This T cell receptor (beta chain) derives from a study of blood T cell repertoires in COVID-19. The wider study: Specimens from acute and convalescent COVID-19 originated in the United States, Italy and Spain. PBMCs, B-cell-depleted T cells, or T cells provided the cDNA or gDNA that made up the material.

The CDR3 spans 16 residues. The V end was cut by 1 base, the J end by 3 bases, with 16 bases between. The germline V gene encodes CDR1 LGHNA and CDR2 YNFKEQ. As handled by the study authors: Estimated nucleated cell counts came from reference gene primer amplification. Generated by immunoSEQ multiplex PCR, the TCRdb table keeps only in-frame clones and is missing some. From that table come the V and J calls and clone size; the DNA was used to work out D and trimming. The repertoire has approximately 63,000 clones, roughly 88% of them found once; the top ten carry around a sixth. This chain uses TRBV4-2 with TRBJ2-7; D not resolved. Material for sequencing was peripheral blood. The source of this sequence is a woman aged 80 or over with active COVID-19. CDR3 nucleotides: TGTGCCAGCAGCCAAGCAATTGTCCAGGCGTACTACGAGCAGTACTTC. Translation: CASSQAIVQAYYEQYF.